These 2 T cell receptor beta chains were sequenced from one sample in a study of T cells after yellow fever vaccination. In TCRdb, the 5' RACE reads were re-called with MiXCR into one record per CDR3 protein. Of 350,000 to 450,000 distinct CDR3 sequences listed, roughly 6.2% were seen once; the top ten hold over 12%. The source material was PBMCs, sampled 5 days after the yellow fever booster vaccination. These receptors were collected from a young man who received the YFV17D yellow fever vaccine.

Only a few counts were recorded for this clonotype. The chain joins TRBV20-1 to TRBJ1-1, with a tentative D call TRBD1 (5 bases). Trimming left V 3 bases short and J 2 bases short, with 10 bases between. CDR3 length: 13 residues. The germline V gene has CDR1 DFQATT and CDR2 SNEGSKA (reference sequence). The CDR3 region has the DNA TGCAGTGCTAGTTACGGGGCCAACACTGAAGCTTTCTTT. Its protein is CSASYGANTEAFF.

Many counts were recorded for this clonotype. In DNA, the CDR3 is TGTGCCAGCAGTTCCCTGCAGGGGGCTTGGGAGACCCAGTACTTC. It codes for CASSSLQGAWETQYF. The chain recombines TRBV6-2 or TRBV6-3 with TRBJ2-5; 8 bases match TRBD1. Germline loops: CDR1 MNHEY, CDR2 SVGEGT. The CDR3 has 15 amino acids. V lost 4 bases, J lost 5 bases, and 9 bases stayed unmatched.